This entry features one T cell receptor beta chain sequence. The CDR3 is made up of 16 amino acids. From germline, CDR1 is KGHSH and CDR2 LQKENI. The junction had 7 bases not matched to a gene; V was cut back by 4 bases and J by 2 bases. The TCR beta repertoire was assessed by survey-level immunoSEQ sequencing. Only in-frame clones appear in the TCRdb table, and some are missing; sequencing was by immunoSEQ multiplex PCR. The sample contains 68,000 or so clones, roughly 93% of which appear only once. The rearrangement joins TRBV18 to TRBJ2-1, with TRBD2 identical over 8 bases. This receptor was taken from a middle-aged man with rheumatoid arthritis. The sample was PBMCs. Written as DNA, the CDR3 is TGTGCCAGCTCACTCTACACTAGCGGAACCTACAATGAGCAGTTCTTC. Translating gives CASSLYTSGTYNEQFF. Full variable domain (remainder filled in from reference TRBV18 and TRBJ2-1): NAGVMQNPRHLVRRRGQEARLRCSPMKGHSHVYWYRQLPEEGLKFMVYLQKENIIDESGMPKERFSAEFPKEGPSILRIQQVVRGDSAAYFCASSLYTSGTYNEQFFGPGTRLTVL.